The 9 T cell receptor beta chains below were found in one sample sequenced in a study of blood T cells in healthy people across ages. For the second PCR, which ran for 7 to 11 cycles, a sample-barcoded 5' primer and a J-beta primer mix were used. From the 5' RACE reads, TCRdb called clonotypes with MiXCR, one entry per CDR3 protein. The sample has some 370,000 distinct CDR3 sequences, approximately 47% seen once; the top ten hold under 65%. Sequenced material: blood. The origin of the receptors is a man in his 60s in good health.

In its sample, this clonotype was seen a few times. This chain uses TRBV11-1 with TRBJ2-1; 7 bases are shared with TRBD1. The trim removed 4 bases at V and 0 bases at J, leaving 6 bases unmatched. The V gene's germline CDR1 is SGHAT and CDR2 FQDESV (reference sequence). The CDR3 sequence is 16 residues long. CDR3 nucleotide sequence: TGTGCCAGCAGCTCGAGGACAGGTTTCTCCTACAATGAGCAGTTCTTC. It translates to CASSSRTGFSYNEQFF.

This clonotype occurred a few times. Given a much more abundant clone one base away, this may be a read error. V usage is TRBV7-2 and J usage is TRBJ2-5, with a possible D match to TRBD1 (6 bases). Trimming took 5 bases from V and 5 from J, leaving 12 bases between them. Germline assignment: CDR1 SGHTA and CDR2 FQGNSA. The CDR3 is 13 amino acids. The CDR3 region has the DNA TGTGCCAGCAGCGTATCGAGGGGGGAGACCCAGTACTTC. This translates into CASSVSRGETQYF.

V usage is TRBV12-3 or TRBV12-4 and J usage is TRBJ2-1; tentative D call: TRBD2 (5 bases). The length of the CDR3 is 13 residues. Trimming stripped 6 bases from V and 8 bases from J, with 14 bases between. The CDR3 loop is CASSIERFDEQFF. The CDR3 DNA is TGTGCCAGCAGCATAGAGCGGTTCGATGAGCAGTTCTTC.

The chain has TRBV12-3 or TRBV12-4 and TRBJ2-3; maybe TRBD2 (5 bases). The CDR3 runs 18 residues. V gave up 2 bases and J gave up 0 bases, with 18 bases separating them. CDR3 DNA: TGTGCCAGCAGTTTAAGGTTTGCGCACGGGGAGAGCACAGATACGCAGTATTTT. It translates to CASSLRFAHGESTDTQYF.

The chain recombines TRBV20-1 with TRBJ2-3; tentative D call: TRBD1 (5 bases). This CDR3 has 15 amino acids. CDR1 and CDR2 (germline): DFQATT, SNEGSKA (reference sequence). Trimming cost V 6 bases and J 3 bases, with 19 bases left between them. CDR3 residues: CSAEPRAFQTDTQYF. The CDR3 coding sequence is TGCAGTGCAGAACCCAGGGCTTTCCAAACAGATACGCAGTATTTT.

CDR3 in amino acids: CASSEGTERTYEQYF. The CDR3 DNA reads as TGTGCCAGCAGTGAAGGGACGGAGAGAACCTACGAGCAGTACTTC. The J gene is TRBJ2-1, the V gene TRBV2; no reliable D call. The better agreement between TRBJ2-7 and the DNA end casts doubt on the J call. This CDR3 has 15 amino acids. The V gene's germline CDR1 is SNHLY and CDR2 FYNNEI.

CDR3 nucleotide sequence: TGTGCCAGCAGTTTAGGAACTTCTAGCACAGATACGCAGTATTTT. Residues: CASSLGTSSTDTQYF. The J gene is TRBJ2-3, the V gene TRBV12-3 or TRBV12-4; the D is unclear. This CDR3 comprises 15 residues. V was cut by 1 base and J by 0 bases, with 8 bases left in between.

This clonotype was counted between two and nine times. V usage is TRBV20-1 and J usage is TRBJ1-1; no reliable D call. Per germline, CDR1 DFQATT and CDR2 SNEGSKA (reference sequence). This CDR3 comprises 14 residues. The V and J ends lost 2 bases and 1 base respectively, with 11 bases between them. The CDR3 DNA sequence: TGCAGTGCTAGACAAAGGGTTCGGAACACTGAAGCTTTCTTT. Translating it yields CSARQRVRNTEAFF.

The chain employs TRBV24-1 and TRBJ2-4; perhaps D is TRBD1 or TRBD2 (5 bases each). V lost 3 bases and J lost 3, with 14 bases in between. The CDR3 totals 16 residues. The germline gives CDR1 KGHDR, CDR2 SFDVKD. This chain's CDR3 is CATSDKFRDGKNIQYF. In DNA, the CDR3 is TGTGCCACCAGTGATAAATTCAGGGACGGCAAAAACATTCAGTACTTC.